This T cell receptor (beta chain) was profiled in a study of cytomegalovirus exposure and HLA in healthy donors. 13 Jbeta primers and 60 Vbeta primers were used for the PCR. Measured with immunoSEQ multiplex PCR; TCRdb has only the in-frame clones, and not every one. The sample yields 40,000 to 55,000 clones, around 85% seen once. Germline V gene lookup returns CDR1 SGHRS and CDR2 YFSETQ. V dropped 0 bases and J dropped 0 bases, with 9 bases sitting between them. The CDR3 runs to 15 residues. About this clone itself: What it recognizes is unknown.

Study results and caveats: TCR beta V- and J-gene trimming was later associated with a missense DCLRE1C variant. Earlier results showed most TCR beta V segments being productive about 87% or about 30% of the time.

The TCR comes from a boy between 5 and 17 years old in good health and CMV-seropositive. The chain links TRBV5-1 to TRBJ1-2; tentative D call: TRBD1 (5 bases). Material for sequencing was PBMCs. The CDR3 nucleotides are TGCGCCAGCAGCTTGGAGGGACTAGCTAACTATGGCTACACCTTC. This encodes CASSLEGLANYGYTF.